This T cell receptor (beta chain) was sequenced in a study of CD8 T cells in Susac syndrome. This clonotype appeared a few times. Purification of the CD8+ and CD4+ T cells relied on negative isolation, and TEMRA cells underwent FACS enrichment. Random-hexamer reverse transcription was applied to roughly 0.5 to 1 ug RNA. In TCRdb, the immunoSEQ multiplex PCR reads were re-called with MiXCR into one record per CDR3 protein. Here the sample spans about 200,000 distinct CDR3 sequences, more than 90% being singletons. Germline V lookup: CDR1 MDHEN, CDR2 SYDVKM. The CDR3 is 14 residues long. After removal of 4 bases from V and 5 bases from J, the junction contained 5 bases not matched to a gene.

The chain uses TRBV28 and TRBJ2-5; 9 bases are a match to TRBD1. The sample taken for sequencing was CD4+ T cells from PBMCs. This receptor was taken from a human donor with multiple sclerosis. The CDR3 protein is CASSWGQGRETQYF. CDR3 DNA: TGTGCCAGCAGTTGGGGACAGGGTCGGGAGACCCAGTACTTC.